Listed here are 26 T cell receptor beta chains from one sample, sequenced in a study of blood T cell repertoires in COVID-19. Method: immunoSEQ multiplex PCR; TCRdb's copy keeps in-frame clones and lacks some. The sample lists 73,000 or so clones, approximately 80% seen once, with 5% to 7% in the top ten. The sequenced material came from peripheral blood. All receptors come from a woman aged 60-70 years with acute or convalescent COVID-19.

CDR3 region: CASGGTPSGEYEQYF. CDR3 nucleotides: TGTGCCAGTGGAGGGACCCCTAGCGGGGAATACGAGCAGTACTTC. The V gene is TRBV10-3, the J gene TRBJ2-7, with 9 bases fitting TRBD2. The J segment lost 4 bases and the V segment lost 10 bases, leaving 14 bases of the junction unmatched. Germline V CDR1 and CDR2: ENHRY, SYGVKD. The CDR3 loop spans 15 amino acids.

The chain employs TRBV27 and TRBJ2-2; 8 bases match TRBD2. The CDR3 sequence is 16 residues long. Germline values: CDR1 MNHEY, CDR2 SMNVEV (reference sequence). V trimming: 7 bases; J trimming: 6 bases; junction bases outside the gene matches: 13. The chain's CDR3 is CASTPGGASFSGELFF. In DNA, the CDR3 is TGTGCCAGCACCCCGGGGGGGGCGAGCTTTTCCGGGGAGCTGTTTTTT.

The genes are TRBV11-2 and TRBJ1-2, with TRBD1 matching over 9 bases. V shed 0 bases and J 6 bases; nucleotides not matched to a gene: 5. This CDR3 has 15 residues. Germline V gives CDR1 SGHAT, CDR2 FQNNGV. CDR3 in DNA: TGTGCCAGCAGCTTAGAACAGGGGGCGATAAATGGCTACACCTTC. The encoded protein is CASSLEQGAINGYTF.

This rearrangement joins TRBV6-5 to TRBJ1-2; 11 bases match TRBD1. This CDR3 is 14 amino acids long. V lost 8 bases and J lost 7; bases outside the gene matches: 9. Germline V gives CDR1 MNHEY, CDR2 SVGAGI. CDR3 protein: CASAPGQGAGGYTF. In DNA form, the CDR3 reads TGTGCCAGCGCCCCCGGACAGGGGGCGGGTGGCTACACCTTC.

V is TRBV3-1 (or the pseudogene TRBV3-2) and J is TRBJ2-2, with TRBD2 matching 8 bases. In germline, CDR1 is LGHDT, CDR2 YNNKEL (reference sequence). This CDR3 is 15 amino acids long. V lost 5 bases and J lost 7; bases outside the gene matches: 9. CDR3 bases: TGTGCCAGCAGCTCTCCCGGGAGGGGATACGGGGAGCTGTTTTTT. This encodes CASSSPGRGYGELFF.

The rearrangement joins TRBV5-1 to TRBJ1-1; 8 bases align to TRBD1. CDR1 SGHRS and CDR2 YFSETQ come from the germline V gene. V lost 5 bases to trimming and J lost 1 base; unmatched junction nucleotides: 4. This CDR3 has 14 residues. Here the CDR3 DNA reads TGCGCCAGCAGTACAGGGGGAAAGAACACTGAAGCTTTCTTT. Translating gives CASSTGGKNTEAFF.

The rearrangement links TRBV10-1 to TRBJ1-5, with 10 bases lining up with TRBD1. V gave up 2 bases and J gave up 15 bases; unmatched junction bases: 4. Germline V gene data show CDR1 as WNHNN and CDR2 as SYGVQD (reference sequence). The CDR3 totals 12 residues. CDR3 residues: CASSESGTGVHF. Written as DNA, the CDR3 is TGCGCCAGCAGTGAGAGCGGGACAGGGGTGCATTTT.

This clone was detected only a few times. The rearrangement links TRBV5-1 to TRBJ1-3; D remains unclear. This CDR3 spans 14 amino acids. Trimming removed 1 base from V and 4 bases from J, with 9 bases in between. Per germline, CDR1 SGHRS and CDR2 YFSETQ. The CDR3 coding sequence is TGCGCCAGCAGCTTGTCCGCGGCCGGAAACACCATATATTTT. It yields the protein CASSLSAAGNTIYF.

The V and J genes are TRBV19 and TRBJ1-5; D is undetermined. Germline CDR1 reads LNHDA; CDR2 reads SQIVND (reference sequence). The ends were cut back, 6 bases at V and 0 bases at J, with 6 bases in the middle. The CDR3 has 13 residues. The CDR3 here is CASSRGSNQPQHF. CDR3 DNA sequence: TGTGCCAGTAGCAGAGGTAGCAATCAGCCCCAGCATTTT.

The chain links TRBV2 to TRBJ1-1; D uncertain. This CDR3 is built from 12 residues. V lost 7 bases, J lost 5 bases, and 11 bases lay in between. The V gene's germline CDR1 is SNHLY and CDR2 FYNNEI. The CDR3 reads CASTPTRTEAFF. The CDR3 DNA reads TGTGCCAGCACTCCGACTAGGACTGAAGCTTTCTTT.

The chain recombines TRBV2 with TRBJ2-3, with TRBD2 matching over 12 bases. This CDR3 region has 14 residues. The ends lost 6 bases at V and 7 bases at J; junction bases unmatched: 5. Germline assignment: CDR1 SNHLY and CDR2 FYNNEI. The CDR3 DNA sequence: TGTGCCAGCAGGACTAGCGGGGGACGGAATACGCAGTATTTT. This translates into CASRTSGGRNTQYF.

The chain carries TRBV7-2 and TRBJ1-5; TRBD1 is a possible D gene (5 bases). The ends were cut back, 1 base at V and 9 bases at J, with 16 bases in the middle. CDR3 length: 15 amino acids. Germline lookup yields CDR1 SGHTA and CDR2 FQGNSA. CDR3 in DNA: TGTGCCAGCAGCTTAGACCGTGGCGGGGCATGGCCCCAGCATTTT. Translation gives CASSLDRGGAWPQHF.

The chain recombines TRBV3-1 (or the pseudogene TRBV3-2) with TRBJ1-1; D remains ambiguous. Trimming removed 1 base at V and 1 base at J, with 7 bases between. The germline V gene encodes CDR1 LGHDT and CDR2 YNNKEL (reference sequence). CDR3 length: 14 amino acids. CDR3 amino acids: CASSQAGGNTEAFF. CDR3 nucleotide sequence: TGTGCCAGCAGCCAAGCCGGTGGGAACACTGAAGCTTTCTTT.

J is TRBJ1-2 and V is TRBV5-1; 7 bases map to TRBD1. With V trimmed by 4 bases and J by 5 bases, 17 bases remained unmatched. The germline V gene encodes CDR1 SGHRS and CDR2 YFSETQ. The length of the CDR3 is 17 residues. CDR3 coding DNA: TGCGCCAGCAGCCTAGAAGAGACAGGGCCCCCAAGATATGGCTACACCTTC. This translates into CASSLEETGPPRYGYTF. The whole variable domain, remainder taken from reference TRBV5-1 and TRBJ1-2, is KAGVTQTPRYLIKTRGQQVTLSCSPISGHRSVSWYQQTPGQGLQFLFEYFSETQRNKGNFPGRFSGRQFSNSRSEMNVSTLELGDSALYLCASSLEETGPPRYGYTFGSGTRLTVV.

V and J are TRBV10-2 and TRBJ1-1; TRBD1 matches at 9 bases. CDR1 and CDR2 from the germline V gene are WSHSY and SAAADI. Germline trimming cut 5 bases from V and 5 bases from J; bases unmatched to any gene: 3. The CDR3 contains 13 residues. CDR3 sequence: CASSWDRETEAFF. The CDR3 nucleotides are TGCGCCAGCAGTTGGGACAGGGAAACTGAAGCTTTCTTT.

This clone is a singleton in its sample. The chain combines TRBV2 with TRBJ2-7, with 7 bases lining up with TRBD1. Germline CDR1 is SNHLY and CDR2 is FYNNEI. Unmatched junction bases numbered 5, after V lost 6 bases and J lost 3 bases. CDR3 length equals 13 residues. The CDR3 region is CASSGDRLYEQYF. The CDR3 DNA reads TGTGCCAGCAGCGGGGACAGACTCTACGAGCAGTACTTC.

V gene TRBV4-2 combines with J gene TRBJ2-3, with TRBD2 matching 7 bases. CDR3 length equals 15 residues. The junction had 2 bases not matched to a gene; V was cut back by 1 base and J by 1 base. Germline V gene sequence: CDR1 LGHNA, CDR2 YNFKEQ. The CDR3 coding sequence is TGTGCCAGCAGCCAAGTGGGGGGGGGCACAGATACGCAGTATTTT. Translation: CASSQVGGGTDTQYF.

As for this clone: A much larger clone is a single base away; this may be a read error. The chain carries TRBV3-1 (or the pseudogene TRBV3-2) and TRBJ1-1; D is possibly TRBD1 (5 bases). Deletions cut 1 base from V and 3 bases from J, with 6 bases between. Germline CDR1 and CDR2: LGHDT and YNNKEL (reference sequence). CDR3 length equals 13 residues. CDR3 bases: TGTGCCAGCAGCCAAGCAGGGTACACTGAAGCTTTCTTT. This translates into CASSQAGYTEAFF.

This sequence joins TRBV18 and TRBJ1-3; D is undetermined. Germline V gene sequence: CDR1 KGHSH, CDR2 LQKENI. Trimming shortened V by 2 bases and J by 0 bases, and 11 bases separated the two germline ends. The CDR3 loop spans 16 amino acids. DNA of the CDR3: TGTGCCAGCTCACCAATGACAAGCTCCTCTGGAAACACCATATATTTT. Translation gives CASSPMTSSSGNTIYF. Drawing the rest from reference TRBV18 and TRBJ1-3, the complete variable domain is NAGVMQNPRHLVRRRGQEARLRCSPMKGHSHVYWYRQLPEEGLKFMVYLQKENIIDESGMPKERFSAEFPKEGPSILRIQQVVRGDSAAYFCASSPMTSSSGNTIYFGEGSWLTVV.

This chain links TRBV18 with TRBJ2-3, with 10 bases that match TRBD2. The CDR3 covers 17 residues. Trimming took 10 bases from V and 0 from J; bases not matched to a gene: 13. From germline, CDR1 is KGHSH and CDR2 LQKENI. The CDR3 region is CATSLQGLASSTDTQYF. Written as DNA, the CDR3 is TGTGCCACCTCTCTCCAGGGACTAGCGTCTAGCACAGATACGCAGTATTTT.

This chain links TRBV5-5 with TRBJ1-1; no firm D call. Trimming cost V 7 bases and J 2 bases, with 12 bases left between them. The V gene's germline CDR1 is SGHKS and CDR2 YYEKEE (reference sequence). The CDR3 has 13 residues. The CDR3 sequence is CASRRRENTEAFF. CDR3 DNA sequence: TGTGCCAGCCGACGACGGGAAAACACTGAAGCTTTCTTT.

The CDR3 here is CASSYSGNRAETQYF. CDR3 nucleotide sequence: TGTGCCAGCAGTTACTCTGGGAACAGGGCGGAGACCCAGTACTTC. The V and J genes are TRBV6-2 or TRBV6-3 and TRBJ2-5; D is perhaps TRBD1 (6 bases). The V gene lost 0 bases and the J gene lost 5 bases, with 13 bases spanning the gap. CDR3 length equals 15 residues. The germline V gene encodes CDR1 MNHEY and CDR2 SVGEGT.

The rearrangement joins TRBV27 to TRBJ2-7, with 8 bases matching TRBD1. The CDR3 sequence is 17 residues long. Trimming cost V 2 bases and J 1 base; bases outside gene matches: 10. Germline lookup yields CDR1 MNHEY and CDR2 SMNVEV (reference sequence). The CDR3 coding sequence is TGTGCCAGCAGTTTACCCACCGGGACAGGTGCTTCCTACGAGCAGTACTTC. It yields the protein CASSLPTGTGASYEQYF.

V and J are TRBV2 and TRBJ2-2, with 10 bases that match TRBD1. CDR1 is SNHLY and CDR2 is FYNNEI in the germline V gene. The CDR3 totals 15 residues. The V segment lost 6 bases and the J segment 7 bases; nucleotides outside the gene matches: 8. The CDR3 region is CASSGQGGRIGELFF. CDR3 nucleotide sequence: TGTGCCAGCAGCGGACAGGGGGGGCGGATCGGGGAGCTGTTTTTT.

The chain combines TRBV24-1 with TRBJ1-5; 11 bases align to TRBD1. Per the germline V gene, CDR1 is KGHDR and CDR2 is SFDVKD. The CDR3 runs 18 residues. The V gene end was trimmed by 3 bases and the J gene end by 0 bases; junction bases not matched to a gene: 6. The CDR3 reads CATSDTRGQGDSNQPQHF. CDR3 DNA sequence: TGTGCCACCAGTGATACCCGGGGACAGGGGGATAGCAATCAGCCCCAGCATTTT.

V gene TRBV5-1 combines with J gene TRBJ2-2; D is possibly TRBD2 (6 bases). The V end was cut by 0 bases, the J end by 9 bases, with 12 bases between. Germline V gene data show CDR1 as SGHRS and CDR2 as YFSETQ. The CDR3 contains 14 residues. The CDR3 bases are TGCGCCAGCAGCTTGGAAGCGGAGGGCCGGGAGCTGTTTTTT. As protein: CASSLEAEGRELFF.